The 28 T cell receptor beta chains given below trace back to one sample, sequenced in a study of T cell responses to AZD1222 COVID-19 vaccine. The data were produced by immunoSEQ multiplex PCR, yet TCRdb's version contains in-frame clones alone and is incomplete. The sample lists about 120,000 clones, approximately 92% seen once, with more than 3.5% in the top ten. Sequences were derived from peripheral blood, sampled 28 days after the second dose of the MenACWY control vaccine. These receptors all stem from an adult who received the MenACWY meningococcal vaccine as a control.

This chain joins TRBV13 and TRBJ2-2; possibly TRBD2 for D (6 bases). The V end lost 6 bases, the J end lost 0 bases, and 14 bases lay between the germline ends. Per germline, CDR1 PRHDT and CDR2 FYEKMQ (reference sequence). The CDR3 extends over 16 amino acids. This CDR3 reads CASRLLGGTNTGELFF. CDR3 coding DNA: TGTGCCAGCAGACTCCTCGGAGGGACGAACACCGGGGAGCTGTTTTTT.

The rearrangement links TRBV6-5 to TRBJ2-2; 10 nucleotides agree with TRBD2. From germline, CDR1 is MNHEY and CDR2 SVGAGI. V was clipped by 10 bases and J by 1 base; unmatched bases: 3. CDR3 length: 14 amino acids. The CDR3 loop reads CATRTSGNTGELFF. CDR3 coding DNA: TGTGCCACCCGGACTAGCGGGAACACCGGGGAGCTGTTTTTT.

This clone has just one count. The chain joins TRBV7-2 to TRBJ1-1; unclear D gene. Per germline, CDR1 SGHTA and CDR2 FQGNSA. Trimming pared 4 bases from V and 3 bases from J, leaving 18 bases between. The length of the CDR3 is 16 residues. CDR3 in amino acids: CASSYLRTDFYTEAFF. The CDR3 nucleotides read TGTGCCAGCAGCTATCTACGGACGGATTTTTACACTGAAGCTTTCTTT.

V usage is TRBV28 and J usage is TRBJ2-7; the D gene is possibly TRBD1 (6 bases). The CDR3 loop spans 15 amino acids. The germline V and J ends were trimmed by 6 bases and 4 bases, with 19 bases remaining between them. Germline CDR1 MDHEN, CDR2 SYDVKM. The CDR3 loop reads CASSPLTTGWYEQYF. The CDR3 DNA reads TGTGCCAGCAGCCCCCTCACAACAGGGTGGTACGAGCAGTACTTC.

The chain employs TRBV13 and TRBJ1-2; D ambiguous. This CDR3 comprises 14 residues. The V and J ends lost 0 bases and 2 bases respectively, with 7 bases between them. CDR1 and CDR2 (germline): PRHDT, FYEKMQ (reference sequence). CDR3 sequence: CASSLGQANYGYTF. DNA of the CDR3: TGTGCCAGCAGCTTAGGTCAGGCAAACTATGGCTACACCTTC.

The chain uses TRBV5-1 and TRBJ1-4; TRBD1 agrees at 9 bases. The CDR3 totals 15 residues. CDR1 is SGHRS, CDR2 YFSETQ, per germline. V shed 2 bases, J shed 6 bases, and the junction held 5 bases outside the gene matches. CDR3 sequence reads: CASSLGQGWDEKLFF. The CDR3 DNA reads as TGCGCCAGCAGCTTAGGACAGGGGTGGGATGAAAAACTGTTTTTT.

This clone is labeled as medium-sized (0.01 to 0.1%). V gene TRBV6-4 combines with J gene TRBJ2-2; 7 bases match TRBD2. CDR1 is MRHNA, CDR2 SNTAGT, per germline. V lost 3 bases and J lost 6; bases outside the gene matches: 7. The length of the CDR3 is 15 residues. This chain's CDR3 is CASSDRAGAAGELFF. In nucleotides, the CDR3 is TGTGCCAGCAGTGATCGGGCGGGAGCCGCCGGGGAGCTGTTTTTT.

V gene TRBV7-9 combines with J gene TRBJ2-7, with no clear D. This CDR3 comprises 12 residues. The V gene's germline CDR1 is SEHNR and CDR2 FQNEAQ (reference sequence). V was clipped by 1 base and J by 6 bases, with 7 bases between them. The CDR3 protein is CASSLVGVEQYF. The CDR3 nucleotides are TGTGCCAGCAGCTTAGTAGGAGTCGAGCAGTACTTC.

As DNA, the CDR3 is TGTGCCAGCAGTGGCATGCTACTCGGATACAAACAAGAGACCCAGTACTTC. This gives the protein CASSGMLLGYKQETQYF. This chain uses TRBV6-1 with TRBJ2-5; the D is unclear. The CDR3 has 17 residues. Germline-derived CDR1 and CDR2 are MNHNS and SASEGT. V was pared by 4 bases and J by 2 bases, with 20 bases between.

This CDR3 reads CSASSGRASDTQYF. The DNA of the CDR3 is TGCAGTGCTAGTTCCGGGAGGGCCTCAGATACGCAGTATTTT. The chain combines TRBV20-1 with TRBJ2-3; TRBD2 matches at 8 bases. The CDR3 is 14 residues long. Germline-derived CDR1 and CDR2 are DFQATT and SNEGSKA (reference sequence). The junction had 6 bases not matched to a gene; V was cut back by 3 bases and J by 4 bases.

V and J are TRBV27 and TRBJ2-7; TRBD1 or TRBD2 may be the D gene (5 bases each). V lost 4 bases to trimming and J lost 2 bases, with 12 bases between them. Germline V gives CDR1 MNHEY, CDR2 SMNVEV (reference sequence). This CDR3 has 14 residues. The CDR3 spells CASSSGTEPYEQYF. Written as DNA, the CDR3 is TGTGCCAGCAGTTCGGGGACCGAGCCCTACGAGCAGTACTTC.

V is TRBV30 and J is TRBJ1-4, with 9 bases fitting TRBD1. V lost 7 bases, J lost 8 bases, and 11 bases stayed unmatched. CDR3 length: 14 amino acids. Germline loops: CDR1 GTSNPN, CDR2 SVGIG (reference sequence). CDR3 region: CAYATGQGWEKLFF. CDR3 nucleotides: TGTGCCTACGCCACGGGACAGGGATGGGAAAAACTGTTTTTT. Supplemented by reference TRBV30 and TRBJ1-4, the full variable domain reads SQTIHQWPATLVQPVGSPLSLECTVEGTSNPNLYWYRQAAGRGLQLLFYSVGIGQISSEVPQNLSASRPQDRQFILSSKKLLLSDSGFYLCAYATGQGWEKLFFGSGTQLSVL.

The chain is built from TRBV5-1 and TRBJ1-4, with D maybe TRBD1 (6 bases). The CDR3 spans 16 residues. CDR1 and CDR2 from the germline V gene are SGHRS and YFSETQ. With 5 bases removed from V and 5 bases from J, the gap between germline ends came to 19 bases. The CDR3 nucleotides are TGCGCCAGCAGTTCTTTTACAGGGTCTTCGAATGAAAAACTGTTTTTT. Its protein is CASSSFTGSSNEKLFF.

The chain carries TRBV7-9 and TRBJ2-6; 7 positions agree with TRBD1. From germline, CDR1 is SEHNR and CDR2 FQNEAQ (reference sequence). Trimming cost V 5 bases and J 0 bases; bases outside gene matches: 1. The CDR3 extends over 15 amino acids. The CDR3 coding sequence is TGTGCCAGCAGCCGACAGGGCTCTGGGGCCAACGTCCTGACTTTC. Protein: CASSRQGSGANVLTF.

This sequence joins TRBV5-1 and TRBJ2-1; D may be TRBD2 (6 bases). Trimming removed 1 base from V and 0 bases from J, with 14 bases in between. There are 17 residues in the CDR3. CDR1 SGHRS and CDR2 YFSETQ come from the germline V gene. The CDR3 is CASSLRGGALSYNEQFF. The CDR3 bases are TGCGCCAGCAGCTTGAGGGGCGGGGCGCTCTCCTACAATGAGCAGTTCTTC.

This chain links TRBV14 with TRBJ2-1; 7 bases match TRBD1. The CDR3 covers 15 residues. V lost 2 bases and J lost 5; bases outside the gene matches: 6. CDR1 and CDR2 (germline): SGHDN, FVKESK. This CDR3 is CASSQRGTANNEQFF. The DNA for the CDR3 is TGTGCCAGCAGCCAACGTGGGACAGCAAACAATGAGCAGTTCTTC.

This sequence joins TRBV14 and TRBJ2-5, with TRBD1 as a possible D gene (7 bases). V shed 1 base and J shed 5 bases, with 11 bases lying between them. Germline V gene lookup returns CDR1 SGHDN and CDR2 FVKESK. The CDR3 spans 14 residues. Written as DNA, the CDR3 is TGTGCCAGCAGCCAAGCAGGGGGAGGTGAGACCCAGTACTTC. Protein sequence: CASSQAGGGETQYF.

This CDR3 reads CASTRSAGRSYEQYF. CDR3 in DNA: TGTGCCAGTACGCGATCGGCAGGGCGATCCTACGAGCAGTACTTC. V and J are TRBV19 and TRBJ2-7; TRBD1 might be the D (5 bases). V lost 7 bases to trimming and J lost 1 base, with 17 bases between them. The germline gives CDR1 LNHDA, CDR2 SQIVND (reference sequence). The CDR3 runs 15 residues.

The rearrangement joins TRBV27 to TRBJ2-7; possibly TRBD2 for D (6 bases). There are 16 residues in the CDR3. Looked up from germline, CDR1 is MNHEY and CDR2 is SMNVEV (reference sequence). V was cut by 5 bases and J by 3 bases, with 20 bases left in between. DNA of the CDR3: TGTGCCAGCAGTCACCAGAGCATCGGGAGTGGCTACGAGCAGTACTTC. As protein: CASSHQSIGSGYEQYF.

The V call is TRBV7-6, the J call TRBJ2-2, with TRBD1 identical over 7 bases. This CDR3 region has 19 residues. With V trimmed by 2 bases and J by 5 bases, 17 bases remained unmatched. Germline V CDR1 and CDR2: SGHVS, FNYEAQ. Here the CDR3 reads CASSLRVTGQGVGTGELFF. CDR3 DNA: TGTGCCAGCAGCTTAAGGGTGACCGGCCAGGGGGTTGGGACCGGGGAGCTGTTTTTT.

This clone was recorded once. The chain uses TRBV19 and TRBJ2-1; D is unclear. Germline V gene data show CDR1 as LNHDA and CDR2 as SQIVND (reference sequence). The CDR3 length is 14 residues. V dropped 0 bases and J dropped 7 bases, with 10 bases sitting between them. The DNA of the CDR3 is TGTGCCAGTAGTATAGAGGGAAGATGGAATGAGCAGTTCTTC. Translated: CASSIEGRWNEQFF.

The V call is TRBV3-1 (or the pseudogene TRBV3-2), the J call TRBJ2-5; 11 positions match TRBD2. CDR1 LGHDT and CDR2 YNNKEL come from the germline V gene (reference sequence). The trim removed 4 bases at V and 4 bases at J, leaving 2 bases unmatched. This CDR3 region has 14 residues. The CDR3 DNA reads TGTGCCAGCAGCCGAGGACTAGCGGGAGAGACCCAGTACTTC. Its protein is CASSRGLAGETQYF.

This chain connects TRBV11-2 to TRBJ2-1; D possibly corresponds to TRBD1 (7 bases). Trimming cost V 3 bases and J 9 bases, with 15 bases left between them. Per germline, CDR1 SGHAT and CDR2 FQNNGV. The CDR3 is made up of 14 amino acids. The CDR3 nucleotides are TGTGCCAGCAGCTTGGATTACAGGGGAGGTGAGCAGTTCTTC. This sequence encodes CASSLDYRGGEQFF.

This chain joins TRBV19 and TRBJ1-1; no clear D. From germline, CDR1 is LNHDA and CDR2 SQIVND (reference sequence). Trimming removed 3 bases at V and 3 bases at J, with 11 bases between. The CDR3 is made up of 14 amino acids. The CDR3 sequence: CASSMGMGYTEAFF. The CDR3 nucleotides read TGTGCCAGTAGTATGGGCATGGGGTACACTGAAGCTTTCTTT. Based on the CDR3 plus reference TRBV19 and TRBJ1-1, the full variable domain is DGGITQSPKYLFRKEGQNVTLSCEQNLNHDAMYWYRQDPGQGLRLIYYSQIVNDFQKGDIAEGYSVSREKKESFPLTVTSAQKNPTAFYLCASSMGMGYTEAFFGQGTRLTVV.

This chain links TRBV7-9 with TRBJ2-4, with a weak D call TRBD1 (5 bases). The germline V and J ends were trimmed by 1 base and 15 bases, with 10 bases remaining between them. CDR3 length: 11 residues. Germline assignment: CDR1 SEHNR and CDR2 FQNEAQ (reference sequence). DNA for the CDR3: TGTGCCAGCAGCTTAGAGGGGCCGCTGTACTTC. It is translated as CASSLEGPLYF.

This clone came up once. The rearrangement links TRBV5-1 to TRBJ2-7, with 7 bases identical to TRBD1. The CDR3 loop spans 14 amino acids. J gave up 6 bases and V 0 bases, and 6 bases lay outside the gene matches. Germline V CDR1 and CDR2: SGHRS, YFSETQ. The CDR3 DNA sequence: TGCGCCAGCAGCTTGGACCTGAACAGGGGCGAGCAGTACGTC. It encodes CASSLDLNRGEQYV.

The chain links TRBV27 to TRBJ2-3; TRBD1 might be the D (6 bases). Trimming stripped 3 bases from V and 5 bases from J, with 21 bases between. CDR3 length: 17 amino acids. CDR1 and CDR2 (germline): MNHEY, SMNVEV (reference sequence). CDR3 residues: CASSLNPRGTDRDTQYF. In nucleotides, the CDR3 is TGTGCCAGCAGTTTGAACCCGAGGGGGACGGACCGAGATACGCAGTATTTT.

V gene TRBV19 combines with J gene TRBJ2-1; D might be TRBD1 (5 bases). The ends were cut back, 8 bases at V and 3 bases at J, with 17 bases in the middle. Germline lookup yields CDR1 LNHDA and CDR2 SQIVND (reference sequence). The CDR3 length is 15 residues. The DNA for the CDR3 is TGTGCCAGTGGCGACAGAATAAATTTCTACAATGAGCAGTTCTTC. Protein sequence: CASGDRINFYNEQFF. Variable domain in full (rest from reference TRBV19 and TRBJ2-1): DGGITQSPKYLFRKEGQNVTLSCEQNLNHDAMYWYRQDPGQGLRLIYYSQIVNDFQKGDIAEGYSVSREKKESFPLTVTSAQKNPTAFYLCASGDRINFYNEQFFGPGTRLTVL.